This T cell receptor (beta chain) came from a study of blood T cell repertoires in COVID-19. Assay: immunoSEQ multiplex PCR; the TCRdb copy retains only in-frame clones and omits some. This sample has around 180,000 clones; about four fifths occur once, and the top ten carry 6.5%. The CDR3 extends over 13 amino acids. Germline assignment: CDR1 SGHDT and CDR2 YYEEEE. Trimming took 2 bases from V and 6 from J; bases not matched to a gene: 5. V is TRBV5-6 and J is TRBJ2-7; TRBD1 aligns across 7 bases. This clonotype was obtained from an older man with active or convalescent COVID-19. The sequenced material came from peripheral blood. This CDR3 reads CASSFGTEPEQYF. The CDR3 DNA reads TGTGCCAGCAGCTTCGGGACAGAACCCGAGCAGTACTTC.